These T cell receptor beta chains were read from a single sample in a study of neurological immune-mediated disorders. Each CDR3 protein gets one entry after TCRdb re-called the 5' RACE reads with MiXCR. This sample has tens of thousands of distinct CDR3 sequences, with around 13% found just once. Material for sequencing was PBMCs. The receptor source for this set is a woman between 55 and 75 years old with HTLV-1-associated myelopathy (HAM/TSP). Each CDR3 is given with its conserved first and last residue. Fields, in order: J gene, D gene, clone size, CDR3 length, V gene, CDR3 DNA, CDR3 protein. The D gene is left open where the match is weak. Expanded clones are given a class, and other clones once, few, many or no size at all.

J: TRBJ2-1
D: TRBD2
size: many
length: 18
V: TRBV10-2
DNA: TGCGCCAGCAGCCTAACGGGAGGTAGCGGACTCAGGTACAATGAGCAGTTCTTC
CDR3: CASSLTGGSGLRYNEQFF

J: TRBJ2-3
D: .
size: many
length: 14
V: TRBV20-1
DNA: TGCAGTGCCAATCAGGGACGGGGCACAGATACGCAGTATTTT
CDR3: CSANQGRGTDTQYF

J: TRBJ2-3
D: .
size: large
length: 15
V: TRBV5-1
DNA: TGCGCCAGCAGCTTGTCGGTCTTTAGCACAGATACGCAGTATTTT
CDR3: CASSLSVFSTDTQYF

J: TRBJ2-1
D: TRBD2
size: many
length: 14
V: TRBV20-1
DNA: TGCAGTGTAGCCGGCGGGGGGTCCTACAATGAGCAGTTCTTC
CDR3: CSVAGGGSYNEQFF

J: TRBJ1-5
D: .
size: many
length: 15
V: TRBV12-3/TRBV12-4
DNA: TGTGCCAGTTTTAAAGGGGGGGGGCAAAATCAGCCCCAGCATTTT
CDR3: CASFKGGGQNQPQHF

J: TRBJ2-2
D: .
size: many
length: 13
V: TRBV3-1
DNA: TGTGCCAGCAGACCCTCTGGGACCGGGGAGCTGTTTTTT
CDR3: CASRPSGTGELFF

J: TRBJ1-2
D: .
size: few
length: 14
V: TRBV15
DNA: TGTGCCACCAGCAGAGAAGTCGATCGCTATGGCTACACCTTC
CDR3: CATSREVDRYGYTF

J: TRBJ1-4
D: .
size: once
length: 15
V: TRBV5-1
DNA: TGCGCCAGCAGCTCCGGACGGACTACTAATGAAAAACTGTTTTTT
CDR3: CASSSGRTTNEKLFF

J: TRBJ1-1
D: .
size: many
length: 13
V: TRBV7-2
DNA: TGTGCCAGCAGCCGGGACCTTAATACTGAAGCTTTCTTT
CDR3: CASSRDLNTEAFF

J: TRBJ1-5
D: .
size: many
length: 17
V: TRBV18
DNA: TGTGCCAGCTCACCGGCCGCGATAGGTTATAGCAATCAGCCCCAGCATTTT
CDR3: CASSPAAIGYSNQPQHF

J: TRBJ1-1
D: .
size: many
length: 13
V: TRBV5-1
DNA: TGCGCCAGCAGCTGGGACAAGAACACTGAAGCTTTCTTT
CDR3: CASSWDKNTEAFF

J: TRBJ1-2
D: TRBD1
size: many
length: 16
V: TRBV30
DNA: TGTGCCTGGAGTGTGATAGGGACAGAAAAAAAGTATGGCTACACCTTC
CDR3: CAWSVIGTEKKYGYTF

J: TRBJ2-7
D: TRBD2
size: .
length: 16
V: TRBV20-1
DNA: TGCAGTGCTAGTGAAACCGGGACTAGCGGGTATCACGAGCAGTACTTC
CDR3: CSASETGTSGYHEQYF

J: TRBJ2-3
D: .
size: many
length: 14
V: TRBV20-1
DNA: TGCAGTGGACTAGCCGGGGGCAACACAGATACGCAGTATTTT
CDR3: CSGLAGGNTDTQYF

J: TRBJ2-5
D: .
size: many
length: 14
V: TRBV6-6
DNA: TGTGCCAGCAGTTACGAGGGACCCCAAGAGACCCAGTACTTC
CDR3: CASSYEGPQETQYF

J: TRBJ2-3
D: .
size: once
length: 13
V: TRBV4-2
DNA: TGTGCCATCTTGGGAGCGGTCACAGATACTCAGTATTTT
CDR3: CAILGAVTDTQYF

J: TRBJ2-2
D: TRBD2
size: many
length: 15
V: TRBV11-2
DNA: TGTGCCAACAGCGCACTAGCGGCGAACACCGGGGAGCTGTTTTTT
CDR3: CANSALAANTGELFF

J: TRBJ2-7
D: .
size: many
length: 15
V: TRBV7-2
DNA: TGTGCCAGCAGCTTAGATGGGACAAGCCCCTACGAGCAGTACTTC
CDR3: CASSLDGTSPYEQYF

J: TRBJ2-5
D: .
size: many
length: 13
V: TRBV20-1
DNA: TGCAGTGCTCGGAGGTCTAGAGAAGAGACCCAGTACTTC
CDR3: CSARRSREETQYF

J: TRBJ2-7
D: TRBD1
size: many
length: 15
V: TRBV20-1
DNA: TGCAGTGCTAGGGTTACAGGGGACCTCTCCTACGAGCAGTACTTC
CDR3: CSARVTGDLSYEQYF

J: TRBJ2-1
D: .
size: many
length: 12
V: TRBV20-1
DNA: TGCAGTGCTAGAGCCCATTCTGGGGAGCAGTTCTTC
CDR3: CSARAHSGEQFF

J: TRBJ1-2
D: TRBD1
size: many
length: 17
V: TRBV29-1
DNA: TGCAGCGTTGGAGCACCGGGACAGGGGGCCGTAGGGGGTGGCTACACCTTC
CDR3: CSVGAPGQGAVGGGYTF

J: TRBJ1-1
D: .
size: .
length: 16
V: TRBV5-4
DNA: TGTGCCAGCACCCAGGGCCAGGGGCTAAAGAACACTGAAGCTTTCTTT
CDR3: CASTQGQGLKNTEAFF

J: TRBJ2-2
D: .
size: many
length: 15
V: TRBV12-3/TRBV12-4
DNA: TGTGCCAGCAGTTTAACGGGGTCCTACACCGGGGAGCTGTTTTTT
CDR3: CASSLTGSYTGELFF

J: TRBJ2-3
D: TRBD2
size: many
length: 14
V: TRBV7-2
DNA: TGTGCCAGCAGCCCAGCTAGCGGCGGGTATACGCAGTATTTT
CDR3: CASSPASGGYTQYF

J: TRBJ2-3
D: TRBD2
size: few
length: 16
V: TRBV11-2
DNA: TGTGCCAGCAGCCCCTGGACTAGCGGGGGGACAGATACGCAGTATTTT
CDR3: CASSPWTSGGTDTQYF

J: TRBJ2-3
D: .
size: many
length: 15
V: TRBV3-1
DNA: TGTGCCAGCAGCCCTCCCAGGTTCGGGACAGATACGCAGTATTTT
CDR3: CASSPPRFGTDTQYF

J: TRBJ2-7
D: TRBD2
size: many
length: 15
V: TRBV7-2
DNA: TGTGCCAGCAGTTCCGGGACTAGCGGGAGGGCGGAGCAGTACTTC
CDR3: CASSSGTSGRAEQYF

J: TRBJ1-2
D: TRBD1
size: medium-sized
length: 16
V: TRBV7-2
DNA: TGTGCCAGCAGGCGATCCGGGACAGCCAGTAACTATGGCTACACCTTC
CDR3: CASRRSGTASNYGYTF

J: TRBJ2-2
D: TRBD2
size: many
length: 15
V: TRBV6-2/TRBV6-3
DNA: TGTGCCAGCAGACCTAGCGGGGGGGCAGACGGGGAGCTGTTTTTT
CDR3: CASRPSGGADGELFF

J: TRBJ2-7
D: TRBD1
size: many
length: 14
V: TRBV5-5
DNA: TGTGCCAGCAGCTGGACAGGGGCTAACTACGAGCAGTACTTC
CDR3: CASSWTGANYEQYF

J: TRBJ2-1
D: TRBD2
size: many
length: 17
V: TRBV20-1
DNA: TGCAGTGCTCTAACTAGCGGGGGGGCCCTCTCCTACAATGAGCAGTTCTTC
CDR3: CSALTSGGALSYNEQFF

J: TRBJ2-2
D: TRBD1
size: many
length: 16
V: TRBV5-5
DNA: TGTGCCAGCAGGCGCGGACAGGGGGCAAACACCGGGGAGCTGTTTTTT
CDR3: CASRRGQGANTGELFF

J: TRBJ2-3
D: TRBD2
size: many
length: 13
V: TRBV20-1
DNA: TGCAGTGCTAGGACTAGCCTCACAGATACGCAGTATTTT
CDR3: CSARTSLTDTQYF

J: TRBJ2-4
D: .
size: .
length: 12
V: TRBV20-1
DNA: TGCAGTGCTAGCCCAAACTCACCCATTCAGTACTTC
CDR3: CSASPNSPIQYF

J: TRBJ1-1
D: .
size: .
length: 14
V: TRBV28
DNA: TGTGCCATCAGTTTGACAGGAGGGACCACTGAAGCTTTCTTT
CDR3: CAISLTGGTTEAFF

J: TRBJ2-2
D: TRBD2
size: many
length: 15
V: TRBV10-3
DNA: TGTGCCATCAGTGAACTAGCGGGGGCGGAAGGGGAGCTGTTTTTT
CDR3: CAISELAGAEGELFF

J: TRBJ2-7
D: TRBD1
size: many
length: 11
V: TRBV29-1
DNA: TGCAGTGTACAGGGGTCCTACGAGCAGTACTTC
CDR3: CSVQGSYEQYF

J: TRBJ1-3
D: .
size: many
length: 13
V: TRBV6-1
DNA: TGTGCCAGCTCGAGGGGGGCTGGAAACACCATATATTTT
CDR3: CASSRGAGNTIYF

J: TRBJ1-6
D: .
size: few
length: 11
V: TRBV25-1
DNA: TGTGCCAGCGGGGGTAATTCACCCCTCCACTTT
CDR3: CASGGNSPLHF

J: TRBJ2-1
D: .
size: many
length: 16
V: TRBV19
DNA: TGTGCCAGTACCCCACGGGCCGGGTCGAATTCCAATGAGCAGTTCTTC
CDR3: CASTPRAGSNSNEQFF

J: TRBJ2-7
D: TRBD2
size: .
length: 15
V: TRBV5-8
DNA: TGTGCCAACAGCCACAATGGACTAGCGGGTTACGAGCAGTACTTC
CDR3: CANSHNGLAGYEQYF

J: TRBJ1-3
D: TRBD1
size: many
length: 16
V: TRBV12-3/TRBV12-4
DNA: TGTGCCAGCAGTCTCGCTGGCAGGGGGCCTGGAAACACCATATATTTT
CDR3: CASSLAGRGPGNTIYF

J: TRBJ1-3
D: TRBD1
size: many
length: 15
V: TRBV5-1
DNA: TGCGCCAGCAGCATGGACAGGGGGTTTGGAAACACCATATATTTT
CDR3: CASSMDRGFGNTIYF

J: TRBJ1-1
D: .
size: few
length: 18
V: TRBV7-2
DNA: .
CDR3: CASSIYLCSATGGTEAFF

J: TRBJ1-5
D: .
size: medium-sized
length: 12
V: TRBV7-2
DNA: TGTGCCAGCAGTCAGGGAAGTCAGCCCCAGCATTTT
CDR3: CASSQGSQPQHF

J: TRBJ2-2
D: TRBD2
size: .
length: 14
V: TRBV6-2/TRBV6-3
DNA: TGTGCCAGCGCGACTAGCGAGTATACCGGGGAGCTGTTTTTT
CDR3: CASATSEYTGELFF

J: TRBJ2-2
D: TRBD2
size: many
length: 16
V: TRBV7-9
DNA: TGTGCCAGCAGCACCTGGAGGGGAGGGGACACCGGGGAGCTGTTTTTT
CDR3: CASSTWRGGDTGELFF

J: TRBJ2-3
D: TRBD2
size: few
length: 15
V: TRBV6-1
DNA: TGTGCCAGCAGTCGTTCTAGCGGGAGTCCAGATACGCAGTATTTT
CDR3: CASSRSSGSPDTQYF

J: TRBJ2-1
D: TRBD2
size: many
length: 17
V: TRBV7-9
DNA: TGTGCCAGCAGCTTGGGCTTTAGCGGGAGCTCCTACAATGAGCAGTTCTTC
CDR3: CASSLGFSGSSYNEQFF

J: TRBJ2-7
D: TRBD2
size: .
length: 14
V: TRBV20-1
DNA: TGCAGTGCGAGAAGACTAGCGGGACTCTACGAGCAGTACTTC
CDR3: CSARRLAGLYEQYF

J: TRBJ1-3
D: .
size: many
length: 17
V: TRBV12-3/TRBV12-4
DNA: TGTGCCAGTTGCCAAGGGGACTTTACCGGGACTGGAAACACCATATATTTT
CDR3: CASCQGDFTGTGNTIYF

J: TRBJ1-2
D: .
size: many
length: 14
V: TRBV6-5
DNA: TGTGCCAGCAGTTACTCCGGAACAGAGTATGGCTACACCTTC
CDR3: CASSYSGTEYGYTF